The clone carrying this T cell receptor beta chain came up many times. Its antigen remains unidentified. With molecular barcodes, quantitative 5'-RACE was used to make the TCR beta libraries. Each CDR3 protein gets one entry after TCRdb re-called the 5' RACE reads with MiXCR. In the table there are about 320,000 distinct CDR3 sequences, around 10% of which are singletons. The data derive from a study of CD8 T cells in ankylosing spondylitis. Study-wide points: From matched ankylosing spondylitis synovial fluid, disease-linked clones were reportedly recovered at significantly enriched levels. Disease-linked clones proved CD8+ and comparatively uncommon in peripheral blood.

With V trimmed by 3 bases and J by 3 bases, 4 bases remained unmatched. The CDR3 spans 16 residues. Germline-derived CDR1 and CDR2 are SGHKS and YYEKEE (reference sequence). Source material: blood, either unsorted or a sorted T cell fraction (not recorded which). The origin of this receptor is a female donor with ankylosing spondylitis or in good health (not recorded which). V is TRBV5-5 and J is TRBJ2-6; 9 bases are a match to TRBD1. CDR3 loop: CASSSGTGNGANVLTF. DNA for the CDR3: TGTGCCAGCAGCTCCGGGACAGGGAATGGGGCCAACGTCCTGACTTTC.